This T cell receptor (beta chain) was sequenced for a study of Ad26.COV2.S vaccination and SARS-CoV-2 variants. Turning to the study itself: Ad26.COV2.S arm of COV1001 included the donor.

Noted treatment: 15 to 20 received Ad26.COV2.S at low or high dose, single or two shots; about 5 received placebo; per-sample allocation not given. Sample collection was performed on day 63 after the first vaccine or placebo injection. SARS-CoV-2 spike from the Wuhan strain was encoded by the vaccine, an Ad26 vector. As concerns this clone: Its antigen is currently unknown. Other DNA sequences within the sample encode an identical CDR3.

Study conclusions and caveats: There was a possibility that the TCR breadth and depth analyses underestimated total T cell responses.

Profiling relied on immunoSEQ multiplex PCR, and the TCRdb table lists in-frame clones only, not all of them. The sample records around 300,000 clones, roughly 90% being singletons. The sequence derives from a person aged 18-60 years who received the Ad26.COV2.S COVID-19 vaccine or a placebo. The specimen comprised peripheral blood, sampled in a trial of Ad26.COV2.S vaccine versus placebo.

CDR3 in amino acids: CASSLMGNQPQHF. In nucleotides, the CDR3 is TGTGCCAGCAGTTTGATGGGGAATCAGCCCCAGCATTTT. This chain connects TRBV27 to TRBJ1-5; D is unresolved. CDR1 MNHEY and CDR2 SMNVEV come from the germline V gene (reference sequence). V was clipped by 3 bases and J by 4 bases, with 7 bases between them. The CDR3 length is 13 residues.